The 5 T cell receptor beta chains below were found in one sample sequenced in a study of cytotoxic CD8 clonotypes in ibrutinib-treated CLL. Only in-frame clones appear in the TCRdb table, and some are missing; sequencing was by immunoSEQ multiplex PCR. The sample carries about 130,000 clones, over 60% recorded once. The sample here was PBMCs, taken after 12 months of ibrutinib treatment. These receptors originate from a human donor with chronic lymphocytic leukemia.

V and J are TRBV7-2 and TRBJ2-3, with a tentative D call TRBD2 (5 bases). V was trimmed by 1 base and J by 6 bases, leaving 8 bases between them. This CDR3 is built from 13 residues. The germline V gene encodes CDR1 SGHTA and CDR2 FQGNSA. The DNA for the CDR3 is TGTGCCAGCAGCTTAGTAGCGAGTGATACGCAGTATTTT. Protein sequence: CASSLVASDTQYF.

The V call is TRBV5-6, the J call TRBJ1-2, with 8 bases matching TRBD1. The CDR3 length is 13 residues. The V gene's germline CDR1 is SGHDT and CDR2 YYEEEE. J gave up 5 bases and V 4 bases, and 4 bases lay outside the gene matches. DNA for the CDR3: TGTGCCAGCAGCACAGGGGGTTTGTATGGCTACACCTTC. Residues: CASSTGGLYGYTF.

The V and J genes are TRBV5-1 and TRBJ2-7; 8 positions match TRBD1. V shed 7 bases and J 2 bases; nucleotides not matched to a gene: 8. The CDR3 is made up of 14 amino acids. Germline-derived CDR1 and CDR2 are SGHRS and YFSETQ. The CDR3 nucleotides read TGCGCCAGCCGACAGGGGCTATCTACCTACGAGCAGTACTTC. This encodes CASRQGLSTYEQYF.

V usage is TRBV7-2 and J usage is TRBJ2-1; a possible D gene is TRBD1 (6 bases). Germline CDR1 reads SGHTA; CDR2 reads FQGNSA. Deletions cut 5 bases from V and 0 bases from J, with 11 bases between. The CDR3 is 15 residues long. The CDR3 nucleotides are TGTGCCAGCAGCCTTGGGACACGCTCCTACAATGAGCAGTTCTTC. This gives the protein CASSLGTRSYNEQFF.

This chain uses TRBV19 with TRBJ1-1; 8 bases map to TRBD1. Trimming took 5 bases from V and 6 from J; bases not matched to a gene: 11. This CDR3 has 15 amino acids. Germline assignment: CDR1 LNHDA and CDR2 SQIVND (reference sequence). Here the CDR3 DNA reads TGTGCCAGTAGTGTCTGGACAGGGATTAACTCTGAAGCTTTCTTT. It yields the protein CASSVWTGINSEAFF.